The clone carrying this T cell receptor beta chain came up many times. This entry comes from a study of cytomegalovirus exposure and HLA in healthy donors. Use of 60 Vbeta and 13 Jbeta primers characterized the PCR. Generated by immunoSEQ multiplex PCR, the TCRdb table keeps only in-frame clones and is missing some. The table shows 150,000 to 200,000 clones, with approximately 78% occurring only once. Germline lookup yields CDR1 MNHNS and CDR2 SASEGT. V trimming: 0 bases; J trimming: 2 bases; junction bases outside the gene matches: 2. The CDR3 length is 15 residues. The sequencing sample was made of PBMCs. The chain combines TRBV6-1 with TRBJ2-7; TRBD2 matches at 9 bases. This clonotype was sampled from a girl aged 2 to 9 in good health and CMV-seropositive. The CDR3: CASSEAASGAYEQYF. The CDR3 region has the DNA TGTGCCAGCAGTGAAGCCGCTAGCGGGGCCTACGAGCAGTACTTC.